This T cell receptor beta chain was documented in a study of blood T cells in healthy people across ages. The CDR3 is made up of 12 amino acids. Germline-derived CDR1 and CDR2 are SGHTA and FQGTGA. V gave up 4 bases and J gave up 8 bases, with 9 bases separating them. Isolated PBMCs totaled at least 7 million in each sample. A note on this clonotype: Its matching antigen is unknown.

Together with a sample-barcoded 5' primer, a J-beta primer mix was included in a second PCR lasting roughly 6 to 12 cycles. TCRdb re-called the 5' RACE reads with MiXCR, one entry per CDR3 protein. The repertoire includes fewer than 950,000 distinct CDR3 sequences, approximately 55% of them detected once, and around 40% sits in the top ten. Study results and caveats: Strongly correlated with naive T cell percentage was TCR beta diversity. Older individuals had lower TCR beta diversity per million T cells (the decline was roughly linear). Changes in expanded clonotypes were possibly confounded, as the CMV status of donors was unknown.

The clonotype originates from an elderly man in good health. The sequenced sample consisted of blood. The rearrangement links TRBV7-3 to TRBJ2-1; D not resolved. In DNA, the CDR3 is TGTGCCAGCAGCTCGTCGGGCTATGAGCAGTTCTTC. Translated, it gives CASSSSGYEQFF. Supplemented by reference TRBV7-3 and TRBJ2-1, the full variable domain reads GAGVSQTPSNKVTEKGKYVELRCDPISGHTALYWYRQSLGQGPEFLIYFQGTGAADDSGLPNDRFFAVRPEGSVSTLKIQRTERGDSAVYLCASSSSGYEQFFGPGTRLTVL.